This is a list of T cell receptor beta chains from one sample in a study of PD-1 blockade in classical Hodgkin lymphoma. Assay used: immunoSEQ multiplex PCR; TCRdb lists only in-frame clones, some missing. This table holds 57,000 or so clones, 70% to 90% found once. The sequencing used peripheral blood mononuclear cells (PBMCs), collected before the fourth cycle of nivolumab. All receptors come from a human donor with classical Hodgkin lymphoma. Each CDR3 is given with its conserved first and last residue. The D gene is left open where the match is weak. The size entry is marked missing in some rows and otherwise reads once, few, many or a size class.

>.|TRBJ2-7|11|.|TRBV2
TGTGCCAGCAGTGAAGTGGGGGAGCAGTACTTC
CASSEVGEQYF
>TRBD1|TRBJ1-1|16|.|TRBV6-5
TGTGCCAGCAGTTACTCAGCCTCGGGACAGAGCGGTGAAGCTTTCTTT
CASSYSASGQSGEAFF
>.|TRBJ1-5|15|.|TRBV6-1
TGTGCCAGCACCTTCGACCACCTTAGCAATCAGCCCCAGCATTTT
CASTFDHLSNQPQHF
>.|TRBJ1-1|16|.|TRBV30
TGTGCCTGGAGTATCTCCGGGGGAGGGTACGGGACTGAAGCTTTCTTT
CAWSISGGGYGTEAFF
>.|TRBJ1-2|14|.|TRBV15
TGTGCCACCAGCAGAGTTGGAGGGGCCTATGGCTACACCTTC
CATSRVGGAYGYTF
>TRBD2|TRBJ2-3|13|.|TRBV7-9
TGTGCCAGCTCAACTAGCGGCACAGATACGCAGTATTTT
CASSTSGTDTQYF
>.|TRBJ1-3|15|.|TRBV7-8
TGTGCCAGCAGCCTAACGTGGGTCGGCGGAAACACCATATATTTT
CASSLTWVGGNTIYF
>.|TRBJ2-3|13|.|TRBV19
TGTGCCAGTATCGGGGTGGGGACAGATACGCAGTATTTT
CASIGVGTDTQYF
>.|TRBJ1-4|14|.|TRBV5-1
TGCGCCAGCAGCCCGACAGCCTCTAATGAAAAACTGTTTTTT
CASSPTASNEKLFF
>.|TRBJ2-7|13|.|TRBV11-3
TGTGCCAGCAGCTTAGAGTCGGGCTACGAGCAGTACTTC
CASSLESGYEQYF
>.|TRBJ2-3|15|.|TRBV7-9
TGTGCCAGCAGCTTAAGTTTGTCCGACACAGATACGCAGTATTTT
CASSLSLSDTDTQYF
>.|TRBJ2-3|16|once|TRBV10-3
TGTGCCATCAGTGAGTCCGGTTCGATAAGCACAGATACGCAGTATTTT
CAISESGSISTDTQYF
>.|TRBJ1-5|15|.|TRBV7-8
TGTGCCAGCAGCTTAGCTTCCAGGGCGGAACAGCCCCAGCATTTT
CASSLASRAEQPQHF
>.|TRBJ1-1|14|.|TRBV2
TGTGCCAGCAGTGAATTTAGGGGGGACACTGAAGCTTTCTTT
CASSEFRGDTEAFF